This TCR beta chain was sequenced during a study of shared clonotypes between healthy human individuals (dated by TCRdb to 2018 to 2020). Describing the broader study: A few men and a couple of women, aged 18 to 49 years, made up the cohort. Between about 0.94 and 8.9 billion PBMCs per donor were obtained by leukapheresis. For each donor, three plates each were used for CD4 naive and CD4 memory, two plates were used for CD8 naive, and one plate was used for CD8 memory. Blood TCR repertoires of five healthy adults were deeply sequenced to estimate repertoire size and the extent of clonotype sharing between individuals. To increase sequencing depth and limit assay-specific biases, different laboratories used diverse techniques to prepare libraries and sequence TCR repertoires.

The donors were healthy, HIV-negative adults with no recently reported acute infections or vaccinations. All donors were Caucasian adults living in Nashville, Tennessee, USA. Magnetic negative selection was used to enrich CD4+ T cells, after which naive cells were positively selected on CD45RA and the negative fraction became the memory subset. After blood collection by leukapheresis, PBMCs were isolated using Ficoll-Histopaque density gradient centrifugation and then cryopreserved in the vapor phase of liquid nitrogen. Analytical flow cytometry was used to check the purity and quantity of each magnetically sorted T cell population. Each sorted fraction had its genomic DNA isolated and then quantified by UV absorbance on a Nanodrop 2000c. V trim: 8 bases; J trim: 8 bases; unmatched bases: 11. The germline V gene specifies MGHRA as CDR1 and YSYEKL as CDR2. There are 14 amino acids in the CDR3, from cysteine to phenylalanine inclusive. The CDR3 DNA has 42 bases and is translated from base 1.

The paper as a whole reports these results and caveats: Estimated clonotype richness was generally larger for naive than for memory subsets. Rarefaction of sorted-subset datasets indicated incomplete sequencing despite the large sequencing depth. Pairwise subsampling led to the expectation that sequencing depth would affect the degree of clonotype sharing among donors. Across a handful of donors, approximately 4.9% of naive CD4, 3% to 4% of naive CD8, about 2% of memory CD4, and 0.4% to 0.45% of memory CD8 clonotypes were shared. The small number of donors limited the genetic and exposure-history diversity represented. Clonotypes shared by all four sorted-subset donors showed higher generation probabilities than non-shared clonotypes. Sampling was restricted to blood, and TCR repertoires in tissues likely differ from the TCR repertoires found in blood.

Using the deep immunoSEQ assay, TCR CDR3 regions were amplified from genomic DNA by multiplex PCR. Extracted genomic DNA from each cell subset was distributed evenly across all wells of several immunoSEQ 96-well plates, and each plate was treated as a replicate. For sorted subsets, approximately 200 ng of genomic DNA, equivalent to 25,000 to 30,000 T cell genomes, went into each replicate PCR. Purified libraries were quantified with a Qubit 3.0 fluorometer, sized on a Bioanalyzer 2100, and re-quantified with the KAPA Library Quantification kit. Every immunoSEQ 96-well plate was sequenced on a separate single-read 150-cycle Illumina NextSeq 550 flow cell. From the authors' description of their analysis: Because the immunoSEQ output held only junctional sequences and lacked quality scores, the filtering could not match the filtering applied to full-length reads. Sequences were annotated with PyIR, a Python wrapper for IgBLAST v1.9, and V/J genes and CDR3 were assigned using IMGT germline references. Reads were filtered out if the reads had weak V/J assignments (E-value above 1e-6), no CDR3, stop codons, out-of-frame junctions, or ambiguous translated residues. A V3J clonotype was defined by an identical inferred V gene, J gene, and CDR3 amino acid sequence. The percentage overlap between two repertoires was calculated by dividing the number of shared unique clonotypes by the size of the smaller repertoire. Repertoire richness was assessed with RTK rarefaction, the Chao1 estimator, and Recon v2.1 estimates of unobserved clonotypes. Generation probabilities for all TCRbeta clonotypes obtained by the gDNA method from several donors were computed using OLGA. The source is immuneACCESS, and TCRdb retained only in-frame sequences with V and J called. Part of the clones is not carried over; for the studies checked, unresolved V genes explain less than half of this, and the remainder is unexplained. V, J and clone size are taken as reported in that table, and D and trimming were inferred from the DNA itself. This sample has about 2.3 million clones in its table, and more than 80% of those were observed once. The ten largest account for 0.35% to 0.45% of the sample.

Note on this clone: Its cognate antigen has yet to be identified. No base-level quality is on record; no much larger clone is a single base apart.

The clonotype was recovered from a man between 18 and 35 years old in good health. Some clones in this sample may be carry-over from other donors' samples. The sample taken for sequencing was naive CD4+ T cells from PBMCs. This specimen's cell subset or site label, per the study, means: CD45RA+ positively selected. The chain joins TRBV4-1 to TRBJ1-2, and TRBD1 aligns with 10 junction nucleotides. The bases are TGCGCCAGCTCACCACAGGGACAGGGGAGCGGCTACACCTTC. The translation is CASSPQGQGSGYTF.